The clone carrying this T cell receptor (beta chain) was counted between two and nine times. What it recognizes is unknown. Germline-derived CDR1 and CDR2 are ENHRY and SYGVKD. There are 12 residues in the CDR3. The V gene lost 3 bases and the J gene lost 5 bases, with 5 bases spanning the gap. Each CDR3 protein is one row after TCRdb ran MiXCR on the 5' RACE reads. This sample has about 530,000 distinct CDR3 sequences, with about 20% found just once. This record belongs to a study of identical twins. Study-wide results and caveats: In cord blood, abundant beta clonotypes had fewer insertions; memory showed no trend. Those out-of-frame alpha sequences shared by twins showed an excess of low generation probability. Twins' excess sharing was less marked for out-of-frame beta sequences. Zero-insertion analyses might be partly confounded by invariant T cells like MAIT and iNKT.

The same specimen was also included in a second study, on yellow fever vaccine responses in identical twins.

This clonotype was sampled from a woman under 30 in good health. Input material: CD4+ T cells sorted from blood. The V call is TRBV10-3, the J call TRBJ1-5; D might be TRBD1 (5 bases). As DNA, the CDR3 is TGTGCCATCAGTGAAGGGGATCAGCCCCAGCATTTT. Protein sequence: CAISEGDQPQHF.